The 7 T cell receptor delta chains below come from one sample, sequenced in a study of γδ T cells in repeated Plasmodium falciparum infection. Flow sorting of PBMC yielded separate Vgamma9/Vdelta2+ and Vdelta2-negative gammadelta T cell populations for bulk repertoire analysis. TCRdb called clones anew from the multiplex PCR reads with CATT. In the table there are about 89,000 delta-chain clones, 1.4% of which are singletons. The sequencing sample was made of gamma-delta T cells from blood. The origin of the receptors is a pool of human donors (malaria-infected and uninfected, not separated).

This clone was detected a few times. A far larger clone is just one base off, so this is likely a read error. Additional DNA sequences in this sample encode the identical CDR3. The chain joins TRDV2 to TRDJ1; 11 nucleotides match TRDD3. The CDR3 contains 17 residues. V lost 0 bases to trimming and J lost 3 bases; unmatched junction nucleotides: 8. The germline V gene encodes CDR1 GEAIGNYY and CDR2 EKD. CDR3 amino acids: CACDTIVLGDTADKLIF. The CDR3 nucleotides are TGTGCCTGTGACACCATCGTTCTGGGGGATACTGCCGATAAACTCATCTTT.

This clone was found a few times. This may be a read error: a much more frequent sequence differs by one nucleotide. In DNA form, the CDR3 reads TGTGCTCTTGGCAGAGCCTTCCTACCTCTGAGTACTGGGTTCCCCGATAAACTCATCTTT. Its translation: CALGRAFLPLSTGFPDKLIF. V usage is TRDV1 and J usage is TRDJ1; 9 bases line up with TRDD2. In the absence of a J gene in TCRdb, the DNA was matched to germline to assign it here. Germline lookup yields CDR1 TSWWSYY and CDR2 QGS. The V gene end was trimmed by 6 bases and the J gene end by 3 bases; junction bases not matched to a gene: 23. The CDR3 extends over 20 amino acids.

As concerns this clone: This DNA translates differently at residue 12 from the TCRdb protein, which is that of a much larger clone; a read error is likely, and the protein shown is the DNA's own translation. The gene calls are TRDV1 and TRDJ1; 7 bases are a match to TRDD3. TCRdb gives no J gene; it was assigned here by matching the DNA to germline. The CDR3 runs to 20 residues. Trimming cost V 1 base and J 0 bases; bases outside gene matches: 17. Germline V gene lookup returns CDR1 TSWWSYY and CDR2 QGS. The CDR3 is CALGERGYAGDEGYTDKLIF. The CDR3 DNA sequence: TGTGCTCTTGGGGAACGAGGCTACGCGGGGGATGAAGGGTACACCGATAAACTCATCTTT.

This clone has only a few counts. The protein given by TCRdb reflects a much larger clone and differs at residue 17 from this DNA's translation, likely from a read error; the protein shown is the DNA's translation. The V gene is TRDV1, the J gene TRDJ1; 8 nucleotides line up with TRDD3. Here the J gene came from matching the DNA to germline, since TCRdb omits it. CDR1 is TSWWSYY, CDR2 QGS, per germline. The CDR3 is 23 residues long. The junction had 28 bases not matched to a gene; V was cut back by 3 bases and J by 1 base. CDR3 DNA: TGTGCTCTTGGGGATCGGCCTTCCCCATTAGGGGATTTACTGGGGGTCTCCACCGATAAACTCATCTTT. This translates into CALGDRPSPLGDLLGVSTDKLIF.

Ten or more counts support this clone. The TCRdb protein, from a much larger clone, departs from this DNA's translation at residue 4, likely by read error; the protein shown derives from the DNA. V is TRDV2 and J is TRDJ2; D might be TRDD3 (6 bases). Between the trimmed V and J ends, which lost 5 bases and 1 base, there was a span of 13 bases. The germline CDR1 and CDR2 sequences are GEAIGNYY and EKD. The CDR3 totals 15 residues. DNA of the CDR3: TGTGCCTGTGGCGTCCGGGGGGATTTGACAGCACAACTCTTCTTT. Protein sequence: CACGVRGDLTAQLFF.

Points on this clone: The protein TCRdb lists belongs to a much larger clone and differs from this DNA's translation at residue 5, which points to a read error; the protein shown is made from the DNA. The chain links TRDV1 to TRDJ1, with TRDD3 matching over 7 bases. The J gene, not given by TCRdb, was assigned here from a germline match of the nucleotide sequence. Germline V gives CDR1 TSWWSYY, CDR2 QGS. V shed 5 bases and J 7 bases; nucleotides not matched to a gene: 16. The CDR3 is made up of 16 amino acids. CDR3 region: CALGKPGPPGGCKLIF. The DNA of the CDR3 is TGTGCTCTTGGGAAACCCGGTCCTCCTGGGGGTTGTAAACTCATCTTT.

This clone was recorded a few times. TCRdb pairs this DNA with a much larger clone's protein that differs at residue 15, likely a read error; the protein shown was translated from the DNA. The chain couples TRDV1 to TRDJ1; D possibly corresponds to TRDD3 (6 bases). As TCRdb names no J gene, one was assigned here on the basis of a DNA match to germline. V lost 2 bases and J 0 bases, leaving 31 bases between the germline ends. The CDR3 has 22 residues. The germline CDR1 and CDR2 sequences are TSWWSYY and QGS. The CDR3 DNA follows: TGTGCTCTTGGGGAAGAGAGGTACGTCGGGCTGGGGACCCCTGCGTACACCGATAAACTCATCTTT. Translated: CALGEERYVGLGTPAYTDKLIF.